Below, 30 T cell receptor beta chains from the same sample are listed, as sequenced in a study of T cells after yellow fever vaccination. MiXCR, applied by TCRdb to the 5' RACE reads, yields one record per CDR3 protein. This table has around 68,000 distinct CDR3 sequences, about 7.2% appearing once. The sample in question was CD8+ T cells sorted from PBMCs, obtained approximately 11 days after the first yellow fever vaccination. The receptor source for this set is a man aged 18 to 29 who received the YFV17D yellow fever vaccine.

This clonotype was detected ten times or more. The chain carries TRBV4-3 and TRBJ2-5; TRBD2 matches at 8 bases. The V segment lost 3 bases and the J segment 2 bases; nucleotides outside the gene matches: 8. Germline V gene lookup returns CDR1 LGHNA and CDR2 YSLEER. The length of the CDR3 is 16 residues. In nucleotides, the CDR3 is TGCGCCAGCAGCCATACAGCGGGACTAGAACAAGAGACCCAGTACTTC. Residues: CASSHTAGLEQETQYF.

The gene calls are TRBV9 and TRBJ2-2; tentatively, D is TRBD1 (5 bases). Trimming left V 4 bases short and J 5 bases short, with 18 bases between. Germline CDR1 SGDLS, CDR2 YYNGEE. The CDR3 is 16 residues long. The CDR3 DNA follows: TGTGCCAGCAGCCCAGAGATCGACGCAGGGACCGGGGAGCTGTTTTTT. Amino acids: CASSPEIDAGTGELFF.

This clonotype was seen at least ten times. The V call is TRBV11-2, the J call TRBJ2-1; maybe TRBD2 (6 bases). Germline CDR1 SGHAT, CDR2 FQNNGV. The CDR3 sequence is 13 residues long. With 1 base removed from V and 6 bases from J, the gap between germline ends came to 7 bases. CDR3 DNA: TGTGCCAGCAGCTTAGTCGGGGGCAATGAGCAGTTCTTC. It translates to CASSLVGGNEQFF. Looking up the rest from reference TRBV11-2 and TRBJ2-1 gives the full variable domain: EAGVAQSPRYKIIEKRQSVAFWCNPISGHATLYWYQQILGQGPKLLIQFQNNGVVDDSQLPKDRFSAERLKGVDSTLKIQPAKLEDSAVYLCASSLVGGNEQFFGPGTRLTVL.

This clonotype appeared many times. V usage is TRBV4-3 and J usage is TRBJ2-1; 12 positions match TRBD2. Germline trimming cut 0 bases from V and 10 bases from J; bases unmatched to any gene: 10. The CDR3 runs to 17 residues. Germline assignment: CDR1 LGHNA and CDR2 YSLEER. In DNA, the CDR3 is TGCGCCAGCAGCCAAGATCTGGCCGCTAGCGGGGGGGCCGAGCAGTTCTTC. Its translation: CASSQDLAASGGAEQFF.

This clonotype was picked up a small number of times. The CDR3 region is CASRDTLDRLSNQPQHF. The CDR3 DNA reads as TGTGCCAGCAGGGATACCCTGGACAGGCTTAGCAATCAGCCCCAGCATTTT. This sequence joins TRBV7-9 and TRBJ1-5, with TRBD1 matching over 7 bases. Germline values: CDR1 SEHNR, CDR2 FQNEAQ (reference sequence). With 6 bases clipped from V and 0 bases from J, the junction kept 11 bases outside the gene matches. The CDR3 contains 17 residues.

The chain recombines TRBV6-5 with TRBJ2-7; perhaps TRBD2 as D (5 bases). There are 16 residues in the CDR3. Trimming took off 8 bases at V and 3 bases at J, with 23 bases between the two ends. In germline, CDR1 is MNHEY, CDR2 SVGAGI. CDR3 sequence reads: CASLRRPAGRHYEQYF. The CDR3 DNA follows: TGTGCCAGCCTTCGAAGACCGGCGGGCCGCCACTACGAGCAGTACTTC.

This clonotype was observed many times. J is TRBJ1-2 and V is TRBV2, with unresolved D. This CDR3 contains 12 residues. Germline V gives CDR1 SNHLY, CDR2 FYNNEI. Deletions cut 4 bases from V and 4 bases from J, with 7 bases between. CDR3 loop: CASSGEAYGYTF. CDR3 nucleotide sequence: TGTGCCAGCAGTGGCGAAGCCTATGGCTACACCTTC. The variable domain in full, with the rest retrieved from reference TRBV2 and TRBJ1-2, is EPEVTQTPSHQVTQMGQEVILRCVPISNHLYFYWYRQILGQKVEFLVSFYNNEISEKSEIFDDQFSVERPDGSNFTLKIRSTKLEDSAMYFCASSGEAYGYTFGSGTRLTVV.

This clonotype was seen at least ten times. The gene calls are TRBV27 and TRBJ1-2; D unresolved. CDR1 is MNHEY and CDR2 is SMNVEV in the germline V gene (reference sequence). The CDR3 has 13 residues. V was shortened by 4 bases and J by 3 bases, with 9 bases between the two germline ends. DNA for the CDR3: TGTGCCAGCAGTTCGGGGTCCTACTATGGCTACACCTTC. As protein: CASSSGSYYGYTF.

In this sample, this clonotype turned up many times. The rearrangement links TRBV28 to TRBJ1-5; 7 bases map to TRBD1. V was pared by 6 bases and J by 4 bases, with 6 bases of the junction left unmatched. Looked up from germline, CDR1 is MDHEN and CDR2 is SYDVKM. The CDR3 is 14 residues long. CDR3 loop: CASRGDSLNQPQHF. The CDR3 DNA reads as TGTGCCAGCAGGGGGGACAGTTTAAATCAGCCCCAGCATTTT.

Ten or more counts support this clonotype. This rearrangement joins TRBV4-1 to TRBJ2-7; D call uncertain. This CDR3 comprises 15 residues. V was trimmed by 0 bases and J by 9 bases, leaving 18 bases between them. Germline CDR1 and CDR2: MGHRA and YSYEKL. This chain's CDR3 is CASSQDLVPPIGQYF. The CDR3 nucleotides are TGCGCCAGCAGCCAAGATCTTGTTCCGCCTATCGGGCAGTACTTC.

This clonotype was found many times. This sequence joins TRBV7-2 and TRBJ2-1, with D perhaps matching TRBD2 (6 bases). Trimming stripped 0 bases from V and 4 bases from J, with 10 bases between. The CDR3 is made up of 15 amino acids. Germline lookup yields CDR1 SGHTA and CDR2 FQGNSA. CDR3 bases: TGTGCCAGCAGCTTAGCAGCGGGCTCTTACAATGAGCAGTTCTTC. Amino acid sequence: CASSLAAGSYNEQFF.

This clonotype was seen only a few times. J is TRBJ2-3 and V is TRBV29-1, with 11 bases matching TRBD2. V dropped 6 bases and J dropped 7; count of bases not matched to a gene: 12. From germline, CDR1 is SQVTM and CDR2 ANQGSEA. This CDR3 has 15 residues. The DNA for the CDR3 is TGCAGCGTAAAACTAGCGGGGGATCAAACCCATACGCAGTATTTT. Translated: CSVKLAGDQTHTQYF.

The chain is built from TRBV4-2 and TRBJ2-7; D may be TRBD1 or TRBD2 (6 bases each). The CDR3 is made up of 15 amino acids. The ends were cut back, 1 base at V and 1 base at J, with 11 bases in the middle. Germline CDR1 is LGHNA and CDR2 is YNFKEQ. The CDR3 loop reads CASSQVWGASYEQYF. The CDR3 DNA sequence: TGTGCCAGCAGCCAAGTTTGGGGGGCATCCTACGAGCAGTACTTC.

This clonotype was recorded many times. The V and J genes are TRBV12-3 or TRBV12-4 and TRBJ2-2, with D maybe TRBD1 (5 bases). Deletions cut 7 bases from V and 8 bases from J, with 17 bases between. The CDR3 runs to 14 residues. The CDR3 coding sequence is TGTGCCAGCACCTCAGGGTCCCCGAGGGGGGAGCTGTTTTTT. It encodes CASTSGSPRGELFF.

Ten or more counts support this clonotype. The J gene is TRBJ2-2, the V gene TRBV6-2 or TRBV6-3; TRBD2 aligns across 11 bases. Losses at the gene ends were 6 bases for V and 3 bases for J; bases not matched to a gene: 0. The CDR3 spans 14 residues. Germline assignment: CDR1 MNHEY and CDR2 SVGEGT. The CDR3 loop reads CASRGLADTGELFF. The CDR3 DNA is TGTGCCAGCAGGGGACTAGCGGACACCGGGGAGCTGTTTTTT.

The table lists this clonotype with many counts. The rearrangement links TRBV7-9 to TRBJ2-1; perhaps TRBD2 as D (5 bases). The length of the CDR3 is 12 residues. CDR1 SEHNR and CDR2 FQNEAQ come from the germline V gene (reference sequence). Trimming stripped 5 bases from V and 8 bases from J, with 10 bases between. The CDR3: CASSHRGHEQFF. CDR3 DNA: TGTGCCAGCAGCCATAGAGGGCATGAGCAGTTCTTC.

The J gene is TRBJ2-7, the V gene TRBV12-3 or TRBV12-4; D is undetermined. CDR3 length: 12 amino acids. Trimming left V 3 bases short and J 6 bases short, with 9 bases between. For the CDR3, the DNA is TGTGCCAGCAGTTTTCTTATCTTCGAGCAGTACTTC. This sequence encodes CASSFLIFEQYF.

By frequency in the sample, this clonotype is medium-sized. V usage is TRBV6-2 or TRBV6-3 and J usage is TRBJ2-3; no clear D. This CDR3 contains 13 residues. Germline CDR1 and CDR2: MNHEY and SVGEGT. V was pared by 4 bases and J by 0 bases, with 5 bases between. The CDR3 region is CASSLTSTDTQYF. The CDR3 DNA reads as TGTGCCAGCAGTTTGACTAGCACAGATACGCAGTATTTT.

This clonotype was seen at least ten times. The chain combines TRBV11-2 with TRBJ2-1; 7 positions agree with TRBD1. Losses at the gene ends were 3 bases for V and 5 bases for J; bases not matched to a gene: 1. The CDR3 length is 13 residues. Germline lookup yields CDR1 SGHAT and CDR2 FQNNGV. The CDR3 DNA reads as TGTGCCAGCAGCTTGACAGGGAACAATGAGCAGTTCTTC. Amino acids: CASSLTGNNEQFF.

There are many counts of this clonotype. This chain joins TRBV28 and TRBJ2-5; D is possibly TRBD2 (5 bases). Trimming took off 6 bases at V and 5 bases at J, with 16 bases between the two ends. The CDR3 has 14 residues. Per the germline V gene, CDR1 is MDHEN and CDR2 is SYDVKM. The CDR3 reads CASSPTSPGETQYF. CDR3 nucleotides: TGTGCCAGCAGCCCCACATCCCCGGGGGAGACCCAGTACTTC. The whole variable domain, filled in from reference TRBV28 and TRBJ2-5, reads DVKVTQSSRYLVKRTGEKVFLECVQDMDHENMFWYRQDPGLGLRLIYFSYDVKMKEKGDIPEGYSVSREKKERFSLILESASTNQTSMYLCASSPTSPGETQYFGPGTRLLVL.

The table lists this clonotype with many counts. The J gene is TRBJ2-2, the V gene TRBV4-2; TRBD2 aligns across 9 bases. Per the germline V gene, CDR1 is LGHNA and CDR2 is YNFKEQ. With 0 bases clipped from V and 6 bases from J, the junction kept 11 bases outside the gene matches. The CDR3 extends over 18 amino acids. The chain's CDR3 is CASSQEGEISGGSGELFF. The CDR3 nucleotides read TGTGCCAGCAGCCAAGAGGGGGAGATTAGCGGGGGTTCCGGGGAGCTGTTTTTT.

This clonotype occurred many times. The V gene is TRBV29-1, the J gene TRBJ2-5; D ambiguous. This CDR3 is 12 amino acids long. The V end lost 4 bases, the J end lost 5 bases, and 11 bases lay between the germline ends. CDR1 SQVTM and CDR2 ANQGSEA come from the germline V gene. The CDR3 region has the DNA TGCAGCGTTGGCGTCCAGGTGGAGACCCAGTACTTC. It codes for CSVGVQVETQYF. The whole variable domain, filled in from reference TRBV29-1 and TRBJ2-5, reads SAVISQKPSRDICQRGTSLTIQCQVDSQVTMMFWYRQQPGQSLTLIATANQGSEATYESGFVIDKFPISRPNLTFSTLTVSNMSPEDSSIYLCSVGVQVETQYFGPGTRLLVL.

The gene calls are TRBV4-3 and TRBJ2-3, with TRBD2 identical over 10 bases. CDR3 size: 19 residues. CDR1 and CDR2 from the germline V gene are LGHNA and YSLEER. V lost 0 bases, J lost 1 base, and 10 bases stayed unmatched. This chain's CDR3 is CASSQEQRGGRFGTDTQYF. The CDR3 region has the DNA TGCGCCAGCAGCCAAGAACAGCGGGGGGGCCGGTTTGGCACAGATACGCAGTATTTT.

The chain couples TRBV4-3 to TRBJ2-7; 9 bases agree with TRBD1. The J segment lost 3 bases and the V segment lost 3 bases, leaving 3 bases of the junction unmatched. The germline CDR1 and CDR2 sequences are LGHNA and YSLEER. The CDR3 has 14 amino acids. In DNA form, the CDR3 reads TGCGCCAGCAGCCAGGGACAGGGATTCTACGAGCAGTACTTC. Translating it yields CASSQGQGFYEQYF.

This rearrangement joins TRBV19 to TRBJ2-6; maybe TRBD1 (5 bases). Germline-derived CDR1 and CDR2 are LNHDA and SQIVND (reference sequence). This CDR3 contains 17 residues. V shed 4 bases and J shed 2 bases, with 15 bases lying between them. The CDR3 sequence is CASSKGKGLAGANVLTF. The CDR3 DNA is TGTGCCAGTAGTAAGGGGAAGGGGCTGGCTGGGGCCAACGTCCTGACTTTC.

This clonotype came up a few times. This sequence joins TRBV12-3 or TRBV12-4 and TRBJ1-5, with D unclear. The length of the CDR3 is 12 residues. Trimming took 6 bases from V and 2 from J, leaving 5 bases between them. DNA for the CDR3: TGTGCCAGCAGAGAAGGCAATCAGCCCCAGCATTTT. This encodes CASREGNQPQHF.

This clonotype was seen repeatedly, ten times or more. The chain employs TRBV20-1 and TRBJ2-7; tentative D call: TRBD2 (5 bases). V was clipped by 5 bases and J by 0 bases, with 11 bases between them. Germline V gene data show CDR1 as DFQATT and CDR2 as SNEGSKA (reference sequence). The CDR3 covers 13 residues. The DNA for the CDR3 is TGCAGTGCTTGGACTCTGAGCTCCTACGAGCAGTACGTC. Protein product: CSAWTLSSYEQYV.

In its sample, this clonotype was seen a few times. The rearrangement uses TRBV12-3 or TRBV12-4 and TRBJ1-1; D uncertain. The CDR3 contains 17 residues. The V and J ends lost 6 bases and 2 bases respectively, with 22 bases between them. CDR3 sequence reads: CASSLNYETTFNTEAFF. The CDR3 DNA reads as TGTGCCAGCAGCTTGAATTACGAAACGACCTTTAACACTGAAGCTTTCTTT.

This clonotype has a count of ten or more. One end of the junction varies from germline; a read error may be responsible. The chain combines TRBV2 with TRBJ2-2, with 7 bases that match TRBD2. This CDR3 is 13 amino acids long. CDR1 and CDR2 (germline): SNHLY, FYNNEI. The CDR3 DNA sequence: TGTACCAGTGCGGGGGACCCCACCGGGGAGCTGTTTTTT. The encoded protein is CTSAGDPTGELFF.

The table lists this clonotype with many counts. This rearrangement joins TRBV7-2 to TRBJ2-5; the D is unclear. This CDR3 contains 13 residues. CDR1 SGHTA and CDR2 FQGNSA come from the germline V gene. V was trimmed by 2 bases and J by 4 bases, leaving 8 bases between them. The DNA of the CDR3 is TGTGCCAGCAGCTTAATAGGAATAGAGACCCAGTACTTC. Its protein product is CASSLIGIETQYF.